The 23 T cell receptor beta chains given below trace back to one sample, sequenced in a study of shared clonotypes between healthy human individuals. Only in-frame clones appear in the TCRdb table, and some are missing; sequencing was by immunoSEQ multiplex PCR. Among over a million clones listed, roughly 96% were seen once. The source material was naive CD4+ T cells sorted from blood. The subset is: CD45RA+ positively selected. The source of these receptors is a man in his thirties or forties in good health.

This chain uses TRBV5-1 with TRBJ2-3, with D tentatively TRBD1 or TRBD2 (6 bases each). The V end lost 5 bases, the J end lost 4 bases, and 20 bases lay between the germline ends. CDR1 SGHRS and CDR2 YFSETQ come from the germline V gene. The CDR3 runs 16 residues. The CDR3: CASRFGWGAVSDTQYF. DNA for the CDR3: TGCGCCAGCAGGTTTGGTTGGGGGGCAGTGTCAGATACGCAGTATTTT.

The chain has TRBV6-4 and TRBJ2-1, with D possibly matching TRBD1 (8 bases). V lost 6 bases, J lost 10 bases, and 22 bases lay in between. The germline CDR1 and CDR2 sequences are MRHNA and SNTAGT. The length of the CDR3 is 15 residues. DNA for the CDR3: TGTGCCAGCAGAGCACAGGGGGGGACCTTCGGGGAGCAGTTCTTC. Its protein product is CASRAQGGTFGEQFF.

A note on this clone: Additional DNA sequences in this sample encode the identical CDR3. CDR3 sequence reads: CASSPGTGEETQYF. The CDR3 DNA is TGTGCCAGCTCACCAGGGACAGGAGAAGAGACCCAGTACTTC. This chain joins TRBV18 and TRBJ2-5; 8 nucleotides match TRBD1. Germline assignment: CDR1 KGHSH and CDR2 LQKENI. The CDR3 extends over 14 amino acids. With V trimmed by 2 bases and J by 3 bases, 2 bases remained unmatched.

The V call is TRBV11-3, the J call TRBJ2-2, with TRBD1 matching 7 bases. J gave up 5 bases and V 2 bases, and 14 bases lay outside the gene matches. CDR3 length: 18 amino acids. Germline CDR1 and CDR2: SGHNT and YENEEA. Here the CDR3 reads CASSLTWGDRVGTGELFF. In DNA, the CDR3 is TGTGCCAGCAGCTTAACTTGGGGTGACAGGGTAGGGACCGGGGAGCTGTTTTTT. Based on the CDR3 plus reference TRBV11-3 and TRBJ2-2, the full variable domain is EAGVVQSPRYKIIEKKQPVAFWCNPISGHNTLYWYLQNLGQGPELLIRYENEEAVDDSQLPKDRFSAERLKGVDSTLKIQPAELGDSAVYLCASSLTWGDRVGTGELFFGEGSRLTVL.

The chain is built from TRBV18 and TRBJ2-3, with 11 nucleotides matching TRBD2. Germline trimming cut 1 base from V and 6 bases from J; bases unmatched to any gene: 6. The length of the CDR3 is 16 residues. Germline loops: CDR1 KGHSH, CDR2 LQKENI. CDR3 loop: CASSPLAGGTRDTQYF. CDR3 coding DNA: TGTGCCAGCTCACCACTAGCGGGAGGGACTCGGGATACGCAGTATTTT.

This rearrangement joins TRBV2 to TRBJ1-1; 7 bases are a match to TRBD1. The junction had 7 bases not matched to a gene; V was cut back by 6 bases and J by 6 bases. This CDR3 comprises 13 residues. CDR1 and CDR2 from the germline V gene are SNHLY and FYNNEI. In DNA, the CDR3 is TGTGCCAGCAGCCCAGACAGGGTTGCTGAAGCTTTCTTT. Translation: CASSPDRVAEAFF.

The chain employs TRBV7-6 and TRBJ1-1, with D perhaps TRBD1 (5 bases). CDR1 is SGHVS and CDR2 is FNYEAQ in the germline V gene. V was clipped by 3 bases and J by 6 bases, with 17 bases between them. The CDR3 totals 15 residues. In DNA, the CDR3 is TGTGCCAGCAGCTTCTTCGGGCAGGGAAATTCTGAAGCTTTCTTT. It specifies CASSFFGQGNSEAFF. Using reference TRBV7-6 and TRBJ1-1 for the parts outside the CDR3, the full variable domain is GAGVSQSPRYKVTKRGQDVALRCDPISGHVSLYWYRQALGQGPEFLTYFNYEAQQDKSGLPNDRFSAERPEGSISTLTIQRTEQRDSAMYRCASSFFGQGNSEAFFGQGTRLTVV.

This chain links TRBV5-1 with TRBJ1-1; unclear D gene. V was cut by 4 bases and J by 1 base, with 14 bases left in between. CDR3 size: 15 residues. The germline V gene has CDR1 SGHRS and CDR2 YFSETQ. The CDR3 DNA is TGCGCCAGCAGCCCACGATCGGCAGCGAACACTGAAGCTTTCTTT. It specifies CASSPRSAANTEAFF.

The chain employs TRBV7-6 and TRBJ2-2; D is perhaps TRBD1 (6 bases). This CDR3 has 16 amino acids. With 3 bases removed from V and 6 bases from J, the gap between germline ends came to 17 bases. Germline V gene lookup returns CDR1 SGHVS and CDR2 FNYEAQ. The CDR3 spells CASSFTGTLSSGELFF. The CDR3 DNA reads TGTGCCAGCAGCTTCACCGGGACACTTTCCTCCGGGGAGCTGTTTTTT.

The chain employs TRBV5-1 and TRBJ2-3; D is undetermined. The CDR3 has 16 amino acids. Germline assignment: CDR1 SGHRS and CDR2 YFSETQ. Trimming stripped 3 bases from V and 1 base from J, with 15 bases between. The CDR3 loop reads CASSSTVRSRTDTQYF. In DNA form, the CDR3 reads TGCGCCAGCAGCTCGACCGTTAGGTCACGCACAGATACGCAGTATTTT.

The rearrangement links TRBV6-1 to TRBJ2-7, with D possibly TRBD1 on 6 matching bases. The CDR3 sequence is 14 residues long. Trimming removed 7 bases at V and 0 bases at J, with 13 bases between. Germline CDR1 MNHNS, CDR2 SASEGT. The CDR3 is CASTLDRSSYEQYF. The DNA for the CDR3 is TGTGCCAGCACGTTAGACAGGAGCTCCTACGAGCAGTACTTC.

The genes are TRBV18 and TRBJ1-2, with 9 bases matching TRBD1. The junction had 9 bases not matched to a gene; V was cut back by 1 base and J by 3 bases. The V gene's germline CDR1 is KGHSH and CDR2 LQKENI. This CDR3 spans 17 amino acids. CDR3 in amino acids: CASSPRPGQGGDYGYTF. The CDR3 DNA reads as TGTGCCAGCTCACCACGCCCGGGACAGGGAGGGGACTATGGCTACACCTTC.

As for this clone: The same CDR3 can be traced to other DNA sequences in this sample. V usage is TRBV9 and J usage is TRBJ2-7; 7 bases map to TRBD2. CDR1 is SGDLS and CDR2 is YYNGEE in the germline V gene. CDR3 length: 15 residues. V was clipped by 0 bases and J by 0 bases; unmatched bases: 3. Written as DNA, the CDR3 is TGTGCCAGCAGCGTAGAAGGCGGGAGCTCCTACGAGCAGTACTTC. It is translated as CASSVEGGSSYEQYF. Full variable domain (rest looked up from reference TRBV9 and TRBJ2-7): DSGVTQTPKHLITATGQRVTLRCSPRSGDLSVYWYQQSLDQGLQFLIQYYNGEERAKGNILERFSAQQFPDLHSELNLSSLELGDSALYFCASSVEGGSSYEQYFGPGTRLTVT.

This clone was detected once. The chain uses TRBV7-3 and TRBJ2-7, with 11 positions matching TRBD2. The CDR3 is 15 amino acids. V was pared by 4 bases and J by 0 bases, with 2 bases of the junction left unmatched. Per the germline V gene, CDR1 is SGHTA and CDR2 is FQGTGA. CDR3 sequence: CASSSLAGASYEQYF. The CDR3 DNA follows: TGTGCCAGCAGCTCACTAGCGGGAGCCTCCTACGAGCAGTACTTC.

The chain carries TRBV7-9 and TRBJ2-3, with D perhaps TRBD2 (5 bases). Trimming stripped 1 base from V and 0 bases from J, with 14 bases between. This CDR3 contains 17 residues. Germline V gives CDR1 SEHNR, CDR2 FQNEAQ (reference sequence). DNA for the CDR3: TGTGCCAGCAGCTTAGTCCTGCGGGCGCCTAGCACAGATACGCAGTATTTT. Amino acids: CASSLVLRAPSTDTQYF.

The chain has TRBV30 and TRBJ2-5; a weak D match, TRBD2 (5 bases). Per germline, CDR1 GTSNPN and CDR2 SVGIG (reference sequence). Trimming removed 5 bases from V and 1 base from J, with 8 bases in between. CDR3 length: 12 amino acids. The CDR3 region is CAWGETQETQYF. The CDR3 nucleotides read TGTGCCTGGGGGGAGACCCAAGAGACCCAGTACTTC.

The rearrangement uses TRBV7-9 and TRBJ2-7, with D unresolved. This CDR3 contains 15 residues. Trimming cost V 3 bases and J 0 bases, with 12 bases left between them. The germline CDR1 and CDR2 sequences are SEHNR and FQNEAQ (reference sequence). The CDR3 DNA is TGTGCCAGCAGCTTGGGCATGAACTACTCCTACGAGCAGTACTTC. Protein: CASSLGMNYSYEQYF.

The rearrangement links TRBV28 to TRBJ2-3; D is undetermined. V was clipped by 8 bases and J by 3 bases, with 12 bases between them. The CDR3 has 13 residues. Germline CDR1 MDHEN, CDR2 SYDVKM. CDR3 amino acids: CASRSGGTDTQYF. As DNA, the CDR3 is TGTGCCAGCCGATCGGGTGGAACAGATACGCAGTATTTT.

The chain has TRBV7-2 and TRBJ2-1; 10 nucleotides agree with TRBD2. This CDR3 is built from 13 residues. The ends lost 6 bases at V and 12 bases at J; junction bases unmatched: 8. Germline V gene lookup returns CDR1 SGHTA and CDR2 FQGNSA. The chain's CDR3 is CASRVLAGGGQFF. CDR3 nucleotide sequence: TGTGCCAGCAGGGTATTAGCGGGAGGTGGGCAGTTCTTC.

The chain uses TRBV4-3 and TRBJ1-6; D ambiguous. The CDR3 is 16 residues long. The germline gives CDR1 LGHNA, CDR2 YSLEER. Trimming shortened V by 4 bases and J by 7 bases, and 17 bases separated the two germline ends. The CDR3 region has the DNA TGCGCCAGCAGCCCATTTCCGGGGATAATCAATTCACCCCTCCACTTT. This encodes CASSPFPGIINSPLHF.

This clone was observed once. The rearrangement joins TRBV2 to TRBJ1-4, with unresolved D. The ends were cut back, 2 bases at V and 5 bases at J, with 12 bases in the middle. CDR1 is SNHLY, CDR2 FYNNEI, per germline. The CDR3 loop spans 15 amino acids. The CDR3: CASSERGLANEKLFF. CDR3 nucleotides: TGTGCCAGCAGTGAACGGGGATTAGCAAATGAAAAACTGTTTTTT.

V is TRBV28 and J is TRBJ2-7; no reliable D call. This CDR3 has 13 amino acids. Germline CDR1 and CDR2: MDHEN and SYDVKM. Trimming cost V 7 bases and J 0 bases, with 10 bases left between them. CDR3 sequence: CASNPPGSYEQYF. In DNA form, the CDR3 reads TGTGCCAGCAATCCCCCTGGCTCCTACGAGCAGTACTTC.

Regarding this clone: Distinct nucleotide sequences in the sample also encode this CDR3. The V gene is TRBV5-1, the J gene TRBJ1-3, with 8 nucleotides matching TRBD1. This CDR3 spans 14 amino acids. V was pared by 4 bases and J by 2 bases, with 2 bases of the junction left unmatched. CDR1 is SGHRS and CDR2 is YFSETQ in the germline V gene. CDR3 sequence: CASSETGAGNTIYF. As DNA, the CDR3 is TGCGCCAGCAGCGAGACAGGGGCTGGAAACACCATATATTTT.